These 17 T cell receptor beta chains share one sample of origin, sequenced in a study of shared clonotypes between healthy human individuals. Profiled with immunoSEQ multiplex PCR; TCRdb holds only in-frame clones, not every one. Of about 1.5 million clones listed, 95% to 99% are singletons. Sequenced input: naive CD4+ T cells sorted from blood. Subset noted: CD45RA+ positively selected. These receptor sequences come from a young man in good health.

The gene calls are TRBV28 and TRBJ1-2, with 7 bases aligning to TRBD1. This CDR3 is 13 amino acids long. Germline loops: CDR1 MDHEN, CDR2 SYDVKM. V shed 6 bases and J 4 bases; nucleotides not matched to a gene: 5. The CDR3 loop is CASSQGGFYGYTF. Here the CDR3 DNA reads TGTGCCAGCAGCCAAGGGGGCTTCTATGGCTACACCTTC.

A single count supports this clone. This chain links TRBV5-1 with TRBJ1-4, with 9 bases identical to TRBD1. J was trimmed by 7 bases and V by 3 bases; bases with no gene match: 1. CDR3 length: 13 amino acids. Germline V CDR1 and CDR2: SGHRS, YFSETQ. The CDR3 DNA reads TGCGCCAGCAGCTCGGACAGGGGTGAAAAACTGTTTTTT. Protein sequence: CASSSDRGEKLFF.

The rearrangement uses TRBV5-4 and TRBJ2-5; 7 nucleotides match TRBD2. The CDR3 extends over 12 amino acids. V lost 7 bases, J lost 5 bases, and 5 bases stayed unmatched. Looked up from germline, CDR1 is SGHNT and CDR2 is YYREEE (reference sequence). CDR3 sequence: CASGRGAETQYF. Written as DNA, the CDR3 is TGTGCCAGCGGGAGGGGCGCCGAGACCCAGTACTTC.

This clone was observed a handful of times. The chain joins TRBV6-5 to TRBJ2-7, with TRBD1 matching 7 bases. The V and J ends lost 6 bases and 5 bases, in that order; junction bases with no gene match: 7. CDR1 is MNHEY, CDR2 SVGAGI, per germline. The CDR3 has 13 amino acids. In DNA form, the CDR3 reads TGTGCCAGCAGACCACAAGGGGGCGACGAGCAGTACTTC. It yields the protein CASRPQGGDEQYF.

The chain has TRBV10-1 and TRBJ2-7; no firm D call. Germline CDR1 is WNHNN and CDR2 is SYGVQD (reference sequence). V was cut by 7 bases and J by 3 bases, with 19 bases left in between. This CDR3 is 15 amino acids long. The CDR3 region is CASNRRDLGSYEQYF. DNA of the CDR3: TGCGCCAGCAATAGGAGAGATCTGGGCAGCTACGAGCAGTACTTC.

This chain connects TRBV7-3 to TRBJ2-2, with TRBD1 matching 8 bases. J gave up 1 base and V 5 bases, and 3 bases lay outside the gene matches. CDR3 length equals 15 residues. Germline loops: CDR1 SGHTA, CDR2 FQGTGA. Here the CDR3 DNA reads TGTGCCAGCAGCAGGGACAGGATGAACACCGGGGAGCTGTTTTTT. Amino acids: CASSRDRMNTGELFF. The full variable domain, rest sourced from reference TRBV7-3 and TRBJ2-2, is GAGVSQTPSNKVTEKGKYVELRCDPISGHTALYWYRQSLGQGPEFLIYFQGTGAADDSGLPNDRFFAVRPEGSVSTLKIQRTERGDSAVYLCASSRDRMNTGELFFGEGSRLTVL.

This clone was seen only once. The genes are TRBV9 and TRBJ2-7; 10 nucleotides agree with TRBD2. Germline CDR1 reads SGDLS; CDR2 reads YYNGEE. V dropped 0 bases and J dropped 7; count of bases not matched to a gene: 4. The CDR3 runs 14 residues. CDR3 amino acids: CASSVGGTSVEQYF. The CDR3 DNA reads TGTGCCAGCAGCGTAGGGGGGACTAGCGTGGAGCAGTACTTC.

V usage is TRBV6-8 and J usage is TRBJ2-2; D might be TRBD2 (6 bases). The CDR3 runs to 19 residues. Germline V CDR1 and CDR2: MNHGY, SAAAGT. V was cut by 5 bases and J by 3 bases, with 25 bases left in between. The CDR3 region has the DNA TGTGCCAGCAGTGCAACCGCTCCTACGGGAGCGGGTCACACCGGGGAGCTGTTTTTT. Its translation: CASSATAPTGAGHTGELFF.

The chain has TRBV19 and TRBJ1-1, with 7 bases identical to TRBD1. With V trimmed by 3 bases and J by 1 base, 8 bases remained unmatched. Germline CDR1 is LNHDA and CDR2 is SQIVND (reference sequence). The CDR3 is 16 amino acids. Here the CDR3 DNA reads TGTGCCAGTAGTATTATGGGGAGGACAGGGAACACTGAAGCTTTCTTT. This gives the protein CASSIMGRTGNTEAFF.

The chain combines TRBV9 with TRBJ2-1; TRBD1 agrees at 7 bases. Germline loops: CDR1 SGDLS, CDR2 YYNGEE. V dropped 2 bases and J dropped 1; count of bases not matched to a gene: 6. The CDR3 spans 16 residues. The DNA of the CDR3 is TGTGCCAGCAGCGTCACGGGACAGAGGTCCTACAATGAGCAGTTCTTC. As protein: CASSVTGQRSYNEQFF. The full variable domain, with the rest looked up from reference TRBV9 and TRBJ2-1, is DSGVTQTPKHLITATGQRVTLRCSPRSGDLSVYWYQQSLDQGLQFLIQYYNGEERAKGNILERFSAQQFPDLHSELNLSSLELGDSALYFCASSVTGQRSYNEQFFGPGTRLTVL.

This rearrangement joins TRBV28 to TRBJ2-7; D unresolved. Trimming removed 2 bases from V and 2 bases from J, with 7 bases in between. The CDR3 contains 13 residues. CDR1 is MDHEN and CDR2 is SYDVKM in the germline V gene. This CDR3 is CASSLRITYEQYF. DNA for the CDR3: TGTGCCAGCAGTTTACGTATTACCTACGAGCAGTACTTC.

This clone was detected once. CDR3 nucleotides: TGTGCCAGCAGCCGCAGTGGGGAATCCAAGAATGGCTACACCTTC. Its protein is CASSRSGESKNGYTF. This rearrangement joins TRBV28 to TRBJ1-2; D is undetermined. CDR1 and CDR2 (germline): MDHEN, SYDVKM. Trimming pared 6 bases from V and 6 bases from J, leaving 20 bases between. The CDR3 is made up of 15 amino acids.

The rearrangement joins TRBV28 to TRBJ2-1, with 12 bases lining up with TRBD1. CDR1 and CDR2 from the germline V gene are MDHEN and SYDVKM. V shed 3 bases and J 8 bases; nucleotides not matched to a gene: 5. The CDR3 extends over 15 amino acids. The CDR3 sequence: CASSLRDRGRDEQFF. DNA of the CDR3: TGTGCCAGCAGTTTGCGGGACAGGGGGCGCGATGAGCAGTTCTTC.

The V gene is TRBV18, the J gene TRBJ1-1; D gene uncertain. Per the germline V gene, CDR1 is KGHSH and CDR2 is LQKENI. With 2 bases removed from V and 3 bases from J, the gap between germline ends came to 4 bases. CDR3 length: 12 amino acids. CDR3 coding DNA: TGTGCCAGCTCACCAACGTACACTGAAGCTTTCTTT. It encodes CASSPTYTEAFF. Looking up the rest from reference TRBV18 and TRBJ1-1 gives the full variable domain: NAGVMQNPRHLVRRRGQEARLRCSPMKGHSHVYWYRQLPEEGLKFMVYLQKENIIDESGMPKERFSAEFPKEGPSILRIQQVVRGDSAAYFCASSPTYTEAFFGQGTRLTVV.

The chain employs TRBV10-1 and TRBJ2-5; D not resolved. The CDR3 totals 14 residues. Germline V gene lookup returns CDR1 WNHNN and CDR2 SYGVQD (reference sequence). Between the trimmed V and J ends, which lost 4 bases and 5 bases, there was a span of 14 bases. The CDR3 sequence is CASSASEAGETQYF. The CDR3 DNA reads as TGCGCCAGCAGTGCTAGTGAGGCCGGGGAGACCCAGTACTTC.

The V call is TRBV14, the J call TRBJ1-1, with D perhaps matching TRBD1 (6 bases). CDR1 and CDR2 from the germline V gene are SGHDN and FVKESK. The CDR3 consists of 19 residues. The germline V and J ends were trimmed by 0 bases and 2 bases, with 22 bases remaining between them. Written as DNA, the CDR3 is TGTGCCAGCAGCCAAGATCTACTCCCCCCAGGGGATCCTAACACTGAAGCTTTCTTT. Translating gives CASSQDLLPPGDPNTEAFF.

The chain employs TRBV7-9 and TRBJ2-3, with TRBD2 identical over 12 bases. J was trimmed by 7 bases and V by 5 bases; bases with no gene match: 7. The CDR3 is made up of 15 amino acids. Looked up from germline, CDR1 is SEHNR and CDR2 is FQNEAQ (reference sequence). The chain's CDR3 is CASSPSGRAVNTQYF. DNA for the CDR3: TGTGCCAGCAGCCCTAGCGGGAGGGCCGTTAATACGCAGTATTTT.